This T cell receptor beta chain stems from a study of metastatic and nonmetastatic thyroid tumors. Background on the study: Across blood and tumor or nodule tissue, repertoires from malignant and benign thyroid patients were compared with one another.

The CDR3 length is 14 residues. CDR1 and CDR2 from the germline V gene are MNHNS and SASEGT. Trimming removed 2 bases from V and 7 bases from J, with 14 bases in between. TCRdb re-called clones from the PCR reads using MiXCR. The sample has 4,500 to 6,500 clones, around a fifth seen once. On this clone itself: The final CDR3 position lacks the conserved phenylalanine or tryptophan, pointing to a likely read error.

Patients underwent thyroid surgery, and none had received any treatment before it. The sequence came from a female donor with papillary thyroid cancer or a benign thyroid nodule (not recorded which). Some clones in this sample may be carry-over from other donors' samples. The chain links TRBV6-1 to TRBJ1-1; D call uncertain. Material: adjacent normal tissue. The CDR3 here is CASSETKAALEAFL. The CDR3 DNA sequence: TGTGCCAGCAGTGAAACGAAGGCCGCCCTTGAAGCTTTCCTT.